These 13 T cell receptor beta chains were all obtained from the same sample, sequenced in a study of CD8 T cells in Susac syndrome. Random-hexamer reverse transcription was applied to roughly 0.5 to 1 ug RNA. TCRdb analysed the immunoSEQ multiplex PCR reads with MiXCR anew, one entry per CDR3 protein. The sample holds some 260,000 distinct CDR3 sequences, roughly 84% seen once. Sequenced material: CD8+ T cells from PBMCs. All receptors derive from a human donor with multiple sclerosis.

V is TRBV14 and J is TRBJ1-1; D may be TRBD1 (6 bases). The CDR3 loop spans 15 amino acids. The V end lost 0 bases, the J end lost 3 bases, and 11 bases lay between the germline ends. Germline CDR1 and CDR2: SGHDN and FVKESK. CDR3 DNA: TGTGCCAGCAGCCAAGAACGGGGGGCACACACTGAAGCTTTCTTT. Translating it yields CASSQERGAHTEAFF. The variable domain in full, with the rest retrieved from reference TRBV14 and TRBJ1-1, is EAGVTQFPSHSVIEKGQTVTLRCDPISGHDNLYWYRRVMGKEIKFLLHFVKESKQDESGMPNNRFLAERTGGTYSTLKVQPAELEDSGVYFCASSQERGAHTEAFFGQGTRLTVV.

The chain is built from TRBV20-1 and TRBJ1-2, with D unclear. Trimming shortened V by 3 bases and J by 6 bases, and 17 bases separated the two germline ends. This CDR3 has 14 residues. Germline values: CDR1 DFQATT, CDR2 SNEGSKA (reference sequence). CDR3 DNA: TGCAGTGCTAGGTCAAGTATAGATGGAGATGGCTACACCTTC. As protein: CSARSSIDGDGYTF.

The chain has TRBV7-9 and TRBJ2-3; the match to TRBD2 covers 10 bases. The J segment lost 4 bases and the V segment lost 0 bases, leaving 4 bases of the junction unmatched. The germline V gene encodes CDR1 SEHNR and CDR2 FQNEAQ (reference sequence). The CDR3 runs 16 residues. In nucleotides, the CDR3 is TGTGCCAGCAGCTTAGCTAGCGGGAGGACCCCAGATACGCAGTATTTT. It codes for CASSLASGRTPDTQYF.

This clonotype has more than one count but fewer than ten. The CDR3 DNA sequence: TGTGCCAGCCCCCCCTCTAGCGGGAGGGAGAGCACCGGGGAGCTGTTTTTT. This translates into CASPPSSGRESTGELFF. This chain connects TRBV7-2 to TRBJ2-2, with 12 bases that match TRBD2. The CDR3 consists of 17 residues. Germline V lookup: CDR1 SGHTA, CDR2 FQGNSA. V lost 8 bases and J lost 4; bases outside the gene matches: 11.

The V call is TRBV28, the J call TRBJ2-2; weak D call: TRBD1 (6 bases). This CDR3 spans 15 amino acids. Deletions cut 3 bases from V and 5 bases from J, with 13 bases between. Germline CDR1 reads MDHEN; CDR2 reads SYDVKM. CDR3 region: CASSLGALATGELFF. The CDR3 DNA reads as TGTGCCAGCAGTTTGGGGGCGTTAGCGACCGGGGAGCTGTTTTTT.

This clonotype was picked up one time. The V gene is TRBV9, the J gene TRBJ1-2; D unclear. The CDR3 runs 13 residues. V lost 4 bases to trimming and J lost 4 bases, with 11 bases between them. Germline V gene sequence: CDR1 SGDLS, CDR2 YYNGEE. Written as DNA, the CDR3 is TGTGCCAGCAGCTCCGGGCCCACCTATGGCTACACCTTC. Amino acid sequence: CASSSGPTYGYTF.

A single count supports this clonotype. For the CDR3, the DNA is TGCGCCAGCGGCGTAGCAAGGACAGGCCACACAGATACGCAGTATTTT. Its protein product is CASGVARTGHTDTQYF. The rearrangement links TRBV4-1 to TRBJ2-3; 7 bases are a match to TRBD1. V shed 8 bases, J shed 2 bases, and the junction held 13 bases outside the gene matches. There are 16 residues in the CDR3. Germline assignment: CDR1 MGHRA and CDR2 YSYEKL.

The chain is built from TRBV20-1 and TRBJ2-7; D call uncertain. The CDR3 runs to 17 residues. V was cut by 6 bases and J by 3 bases, with 27 bases left in between. The germline gives CDR1 DFQATT, CDR2 SNEGSKA (reference sequence). The chain's CDR3 is CSAPDWSSPNLLYEQYF. CDR3 nucleotide sequence: TGCAGTGCACCCGACTGGAGTAGTCCGAACCTCCTCTACGAGCAGTACTTC.

CDR3 residues: CASSLVGGQGAGEQYF. DNA for the CDR3: TGTGCCAGCAGTTTGGTGGGGGGACAGGGGGCCGGGGAGCAGTACTTC. The chain is built from TRBV27 and TRBJ2-7; the match to TRBD1 covers 12 bases. V was pared by 3 bases and J by 7 bases, with 10 bases of the junction left unmatched. This CDR3 is built from 16 residues. Germline V gene lookup returns CDR1 MNHEY and CDR2 SMNVEV (reference sequence).

CDR3 DNA: TGCGCCAGCAGCCCCGGGACAGGGGGCCCAGATACGCAGTATTTT. Encoded protein: CASSPGTGGPDTQYF. The J gene is TRBJ2-3, the V gene TRBV4-1, with TRBD1 matching over 12 bases. This CDR3 has 15 amino acids. Losses at the gene ends were 4 bases for V and 4 bases for J; bases not matched to a gene: 3. CDR1 and CDR2 (germline): MGHRA, YSYEKL.

V and J are TRBV3-1 and TRBJ1-2, with 11 nucleotides matching TRBD1. Germline loops: CDR1 LGHDT, CDR2 YNNKEL (reference sequence). The CDR3 is 13 amino acids. The V and J ends lost 4 bases and 7 bases, in that order; junction bases with no gene match: 2. This CDR3 is CASSRTGGFGYTF. The CDR3, as DNA: TGTGCCAGCAGCCGGACAGGGGGCTTTGGCTACACCTTC.

This chain links TRBV9 with TRBJ2-7, with TRBD1 matching over 9 bases. The V segment lost 2 bases and the J segment 6 bases; nucleotides outside the gene matches: 6. CDR1 is SGDLS, CDR2 YYNGEE, per germline. This CDR3 has 14 amino acids. The DNA of the CDR3 is TGTGCCAGCAGCGTTTCCGGGACAGGGCGCGAGCAGTACTTC. This gives the protein CASSVSGTGREQYF.

The chain employs TRBV27 and TRBJ2-1, with 11 positions matching TRBD1. The V gene's germline CDR1 is MNHEY and CDR2 SMNVEV (reference sequence). V lost 7 bases, J lost 5 bases, and 4 bases stayed unmatched. CDR3 length: 14 residues. The CDR3 sequence: CASIGTGGNNEQFF. The DNA for the CDR3 is TGTGCCAGCATCGGGACAGGGGGAAACAATGAGCAGTTCTTC.